The table lists the clone carrying this T cell receptor beta chain with a few counts. Its target is unknown. The source of the sample is a study of blood T cells in healthy people across ages. Looking at the study overall: About one barcoded beta molecule per two T cells came from capture by template switching.

Donors gave about 10 milliliters of peripheral blood apiece. Whole-study findings and limits: It was held that the diversity estimates obtained from one million T cells were underestimates. Because donor CMV status was unknown, expanded clonotype changes were possibly confounded.

PCR was performed a second time for 7 to 11 cycles using a sample-barcoded 5' primer and a J-beta primer mix. TCRdb reprocessed the 5' RACE reads with MiXCR, giving one entry per CDR3 protein. The sample lists around 620,000 distinct CDR3 sequences, 27% occurring once. The sequenced sample consisted of blood. This TCR was recovered from a woman in her 70s in good health.

The CDR3 DNA reads as TGTGCCAGCAGCGTAAGGGCGGCTGACTCTGGAAACACCATATATTTT. Residues: CASSVRAADSGNTIYF. The rearrangement joins TRBV9 to TRBJ1-3; no definite D call. This CDR3 comprises 16 residues. V was shortened by 1 base and J by 0 bases, with 11 bases between the two germline ends. The germline V gene encodes CDR1 SGDLS and CDR2 YYNGEE.